This T cell receptor beta chain stems from a study of blood T cell repertoires in COVID-19 (TCRdb year 2020). Study-level background: The collaborator samples originated in the United States, Italy and Spain and spanned the acute and convalescent phases of COVID-19. The material from the prospective study consisted of cDNA or gDNA derived from T cells, B-cell-depleted T cells, or PBMCs. Deeply sampled blood TCRbeta repertoires from subjects exposed to, actively infected with, or recovered from COVID-19 were included in the dataset. The repertoires were released in a freely available public database meant as a resource for research on the immune response to SARS-CoV-2. Samples came from the ongoing ImmuneRACE study (first 160 participants) plus 1,254 subjects from 6 global collaborators. Sample metadata almost always included a de-identified subject ID, COVID-19 status, age in years and sex. Where available, HLA class I and class II types were obtained from metadata supplied by the sample provider rather than from assay-based typing. Beyond this particular receptor, the publication reports: The amount of clinical and demographic metadata varied by source and participant and was provided uncurated.

With regard to this clone: The antigen it binds to is not known. The sample holds no much larger clone one base away, and base qualities are not on file.

TCRbeta CDR3 regions were amplified from genomic DNA using the immunoSEQ Assay, a bias-controlled multiplex PCR. The authors processed their data as follows. The number of nucleated cells in each sample was estimated by amplification of reference gene primers within the assay. To quantify the absolute abundance of each unique TCRbeta CDR3 rearrangement, sequence reads were collapsed and filtered. Productive Simpson clonality was computed per sample as the square root of Simpson's diversity index over productive rearrangements. TCRdb limited this immuneACCESS table to in-frame rearrangements with V and J called. A share of clones is missing; checked studies link under half to unresolved V genes, and the rest is unexplained. V and J calls and clone size are given by that table; D and trimming were obtained from the DNA. Across this sample there are about 80,000 clones, with 82% seen only once. Less than 15% of the sample is held by the ten biggest clonotypes.

CDR1 and CDR2, per the germline V gene (reference sequence), are LGHDT and YNNKEL. At the junction V is shortened by 6 bases and J by 1 base; bases outside the gene matches: 2. The CDR3 runs 13 residues from the cysteine to the phenylalanine. Left in the record is the CDR3 DNA by itself, 39 bases read in frame from the first base. Whole blood was collected in K2EDTA tubes by collaborating institutions according to the institutions' own protocols. Collaborator samples were shipped for TCRbeta analysis as frozen whole blood, isolated PBMCs, or DNA extracted from either sample type. This chain is built from TRBV3-1 (or the pseudogene TRBV3-2) and TRBJ2-5, and 7 bases in between align with TRBD1. The sample consisted of peripheral blood. The receptor was isolated from an elderly man with acute or convalescent COVID-19. The CDR3 in this case is CASRAGGQETQYF. The nucleotide sequence reads as follows: TGTGCCAGCAGGGCAGGGGGCCAAGAGACCCAGTACTTC.